This record looks at one TCR beta chain sequence and its context. CDR3 length: 14 amino acids. Trimming stripped 5 bases from V and 0 bases from J, with 11 bases between. CDR1 and CDR2 (germline): DFQATT, SNEGSKA (reference sequence). The entry originates in a study of blood T cells in healthy people across ages. A sample-barcoded 5' primer and a J-beta primer mix were used in a second PCR of about 7 to 12 cycles. TCRdb re-called the 5' RACE reads through MiXCR, storing one row per CDR3 protein. This table holds about 380,000 distinct CDR3 sequences, 50% to 60% found once. The gene calls are TRBV20-1 and TRBJ2-1; D is ambiguous. This receptor was obtained from a man aged 55 to 70 in good health. The sequenced sample was blood. CDR3 protein: CSAGRMGSYNEQFF. CDR3 sequence (DNA): TGCAGTGCTGGACGAATGGGCTCCTACAATGAGCAGTTCTTC.